The 8 T cell receptor beta chains below all came from one sample that was sequenced in a study of CD8+CD57+ T cells in acquired aplastic anemia. TCR beta VDJ and CDR3 profiles were obtained from a genomic DNA template. TCRdb processed the reads anew with MiXCR; each CDR3 protein has one entry. The sample has some 160,000 distinct CDR3 sequences, roughly 43% seen once. Those patients picked for sequencing had displayed CD8+CD57+ cell expansion on flow cytometry. Sequencing input: sorted CD4+, CD8+, or CD8+CD57+ T cells (not recorded which) from PBMCs. The receptor set was obtained from a human donor with aplastic anemia.

For this clonotype: This may stem from a read error, because a much larger clone lies one nucleotide away. The chain employs TRBV5-1 and TRBJ2-5; tentatively, D is TRBD2 (5 bases). The DNA end favors TRBJ2-1, so the J call may be wrong. This CDR3 is built from 16 residues. Germline CDR1 reads SGHRS; CDR2 reads YFSETQ. CDR3 loop: CASSLSGLTEWETQFF. The CDR3 nucleotides are TGCGCCAGCAGCTTGTCCGGGCTTACTGAATGGGAGACCCAGTTCTTC.

This chain links TRBV2 with TRBJ1-4; 7 bases align to TRBD1. Trimming removed 3 bases from V and 6 bases from J; junction bases left unmatched: 7. Germline loops: CDR1 SNHLY, CDR2 FYNNEI. This CDR3 is built from 15 residues. The CDR3 here is CASSDRGRGDEKLFF. The CDR3 DNA reads as TGTGCCAGCAGTGATAGAGGCAGGGGGGATGAAAAACTGTTTTTT.

On this clonotype itself: A read error may be the cause here, since a much bigger clone is one base away. The chain combines TRBV4-3 with TRBJ2-7; D is possibly TRBD2 (6 bases). The germline gives CDR1 LGHNA, CDR2 YSLEER. Trimming took 1 base from V and 0 from J, leaving 10 bases between them. The CDR3 has 15 residues. The CDR3 sequence: CASSQGRAGSYEQYF. The CDR3 nucleotides read TGCGCCAGCAGCCAAGGACGAGCGGGCTCCTACGAGCAGTACTTC.

Worth noting for this clonotype: Germline and junction disagree at one end, which may indicate a read error. This chain uses TRBV27 with TRBJ2-5; perhaps D is TRBD1 or TRBD2 (5 bases each). This CDR3 comprises 15 residues. Germline CDR1 MNHEY, CDR2 SMNVEV (reference sequence). CDR3 in DNA: TGTGCCAGCAGTGGGACGGTTATGAACGAAGAGCCCCAGTACTTC. Amino acid sequence: CASSGTVMNEEPQYF.

This chain uses TRBV14 with TRBJ2-2, with D possibly being TRBD2 (5 bases). Germline lookup yields CDR1 SGHDN and CDR2 FVKESK. The CDR3 is 14 amino acids. V was cut by 3 bases and J by 4 bases, with 9 bases left in between. In DNA form, the CDR3 reads TGTGCCAGCAGCCATCTAGGAGGCACCGGGGAGCTGTTTTTT. Protein: CASSHLGGTGELFF.

This chain uses TRBV2 with TRBJ2-7, with 7 bases identical to TRBD2. Germline V CDR1 and CDR2: SNHLY, FYNNEI. CDR3 length: 14 amino acids. After removal of 0 bases from V and 10 bases from J, the junction contained 9 bases not matched to a gene. The CDR3 DNA reads TGTGCCAGCAGTGAAGCTGGGACTATAGCCGATCAGTACTTC. It codes for CASSEAGTIADQYF.

This clonotype has ten or more counts. This CDR3 reads CASSIFEGAGNEQFF. CDR3 nucleotide sequence: TGTGCCAGTAGTATTTTCGAGGGGGCGGGAAATGAGCAGTTCTTC. This chain joins TRBV19 and TRBJ2-1; D may be TRBD1 (7 bases). Trimming took off 3 bases at V and 7 bases at J, with 16 bases between the two ends. Germline values: CDR1 LNHDA, CDR2 SQIVND (reference sequence). The CDR3 loop spans 15 amino acids. Using reference TRBV19 and TRBJ2-1 for the parts outside the CDR3, the full variable domain is DGGITQSPKYLFRKEGQNVTLSCEQNLNHDAMYWYRQDPGQGLRLIYYSQIVNDFQKGDIAEGYSVSREKKESFPLTVTSAQKNPTAFYLCASSIFEGAGNEQFFGPGTRLTVL.

A remark on this clonotype: Being one base from a much bigger clone, this may be a read error. The V call is TRBV6-5, the J call TRBJ2-3; 12 bases align to TRBD2. V lost 2 bases and J lost 3; bases outside the gene matches: 3. The CDR3 extends over 16 amino acids. The germline V gene has CDR1 MNHEY and CDR2 SVGAGI. The CDR3 region has the DNA TGTGCCAGCAGTTACGGACTAGCGGGACCAACAGATACGCAGTATTTT. Protein: CASSYGLAGPTDTQYF.